This T cell receptor beta chain stems from a study of shared clonotypes between healthy human individuals. Libraries were prepared by immunoSEQ multiplex PCR; TCRdb keeps only in-frame clonotypes and omits some of them. The sample includes about 2.5 million clones, roughly 92% of them seen just once. The junction had 9 bases not matched to a gene; V was cut back by 0 bases and J by 4 bases. CDR3 length equals 17 residues. Germline values: CDR1 SEHNR, CDR2 FQNEAQ (reference sequence). Sequences were obtained from naive CD4+ T cells from PBMCs. Subset of the sample: CD45RA+ positively selected. J is TRBJ2-3 and V is TRBV7-9; 8 bases are shared with TRBD2. The receptor was isolated from a man between 18 and 29 years old in good health. Some clones in this sample may be carry-over from other donors' samples. The CDR3 here is CASSLALLLADPDTQYF. The CDR3 nucleotides are TGTGCCAGCAGCTTAGCGCTCTTACTAGCGGATCCAGATACGCAGTATTTT.